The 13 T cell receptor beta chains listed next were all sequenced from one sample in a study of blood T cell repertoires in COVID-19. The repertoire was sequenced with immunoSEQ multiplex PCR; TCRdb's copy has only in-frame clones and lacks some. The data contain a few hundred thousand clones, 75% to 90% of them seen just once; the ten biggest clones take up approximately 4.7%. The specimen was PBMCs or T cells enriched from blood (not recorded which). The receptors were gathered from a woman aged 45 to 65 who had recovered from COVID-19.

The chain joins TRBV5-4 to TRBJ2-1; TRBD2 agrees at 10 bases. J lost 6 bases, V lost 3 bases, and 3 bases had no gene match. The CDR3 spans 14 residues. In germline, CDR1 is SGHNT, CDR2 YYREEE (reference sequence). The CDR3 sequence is CASSSKRGGNEQFF. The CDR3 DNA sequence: TGTGCCAGCAGCTCCAAGCGGGGGGGCAATGAGCAGTTCTTC.

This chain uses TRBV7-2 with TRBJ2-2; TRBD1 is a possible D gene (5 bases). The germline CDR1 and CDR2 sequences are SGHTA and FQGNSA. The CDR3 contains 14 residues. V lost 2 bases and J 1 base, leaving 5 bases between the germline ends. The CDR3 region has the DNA TGTGCCAGCAGCTTAAGGGGGAACACCGGGGAGCTGTTTTTT. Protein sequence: CASSLRGNTGELFF.

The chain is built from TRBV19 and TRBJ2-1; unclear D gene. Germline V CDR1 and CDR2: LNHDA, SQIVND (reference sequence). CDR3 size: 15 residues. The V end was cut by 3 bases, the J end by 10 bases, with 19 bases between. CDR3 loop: CASSIFQFANEEQFF. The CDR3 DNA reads TGTGCCAGTAGTATTTTCCAGTTCGCCAATGAAGAGCAGTTCTTC. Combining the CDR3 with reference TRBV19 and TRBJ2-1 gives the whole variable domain DGGITQSPKYLFRKEGQNVTLSCEQNLNHDAMYWYRQDPGQGLRLIYYSQIVNDFQKGDIAEGYSVSREKKESFPLTVTSAQKNPTAFYLCASSIFQFANEEQFFGPGTRLTVL.

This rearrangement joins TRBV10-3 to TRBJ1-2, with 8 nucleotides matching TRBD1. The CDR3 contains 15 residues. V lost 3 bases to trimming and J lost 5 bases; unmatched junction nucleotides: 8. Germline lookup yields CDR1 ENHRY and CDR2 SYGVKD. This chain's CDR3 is CAISDTGTGDYGYTF. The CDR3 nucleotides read TGTGCCATCAGTGATACCGGGACAGGTGATTATGGCTACACCTTC.

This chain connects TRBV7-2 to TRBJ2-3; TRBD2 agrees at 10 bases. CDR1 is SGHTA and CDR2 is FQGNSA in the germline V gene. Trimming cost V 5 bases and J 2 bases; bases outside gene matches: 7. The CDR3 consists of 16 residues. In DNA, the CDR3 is TGTGCCAGCAGCCCATGGACTAGCGGTTACACAGATACGCAGTATTTT. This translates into CASSPWTSGYTDTQYF.

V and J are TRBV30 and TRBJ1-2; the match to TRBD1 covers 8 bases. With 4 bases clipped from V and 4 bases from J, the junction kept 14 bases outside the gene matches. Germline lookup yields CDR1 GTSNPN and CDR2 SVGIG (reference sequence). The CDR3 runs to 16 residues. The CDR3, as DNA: TGTGCCTGGATTGGAAGTACAGGGGGTATAATCTATGGCTACACCTTC. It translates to CAWIGSTGGIIYGYTF.

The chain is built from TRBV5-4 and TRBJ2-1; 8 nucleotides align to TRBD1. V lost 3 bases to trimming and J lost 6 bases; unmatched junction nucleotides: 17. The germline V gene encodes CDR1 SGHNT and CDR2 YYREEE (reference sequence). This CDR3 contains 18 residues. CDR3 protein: CASSWKYDRGDQGNEQFF. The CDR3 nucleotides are TGTGCCAGCAGCTGGAAGTACGACAGGGGAGATCAGGGCAATGAGCAGTTCTTC.

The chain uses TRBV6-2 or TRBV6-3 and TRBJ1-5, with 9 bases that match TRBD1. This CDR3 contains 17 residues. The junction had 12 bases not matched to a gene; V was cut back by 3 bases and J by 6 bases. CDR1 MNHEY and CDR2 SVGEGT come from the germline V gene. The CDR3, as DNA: TGTGCCAGCAGTTATTGGTCGGGACAGGGAGGCAGTCAGCCCCAGCATTTT. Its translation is CASSYWSGQGGSQPQHF.

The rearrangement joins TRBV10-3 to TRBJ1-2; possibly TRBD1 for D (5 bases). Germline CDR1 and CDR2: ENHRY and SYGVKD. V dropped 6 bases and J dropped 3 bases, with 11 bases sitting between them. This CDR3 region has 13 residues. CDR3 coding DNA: TGTGCCATCAGCCGACAGACCGACTATGGCTACACCTTC. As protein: CAISRQTDYGYTF.

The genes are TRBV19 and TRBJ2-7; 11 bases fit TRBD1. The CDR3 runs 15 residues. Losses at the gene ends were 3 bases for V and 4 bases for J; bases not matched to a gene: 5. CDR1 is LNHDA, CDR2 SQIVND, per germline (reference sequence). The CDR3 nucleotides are TGTGCCAGTAGTATCCGGACAGGGGGCTTGTACGAGCAGTACTTC. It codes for CASSIRTGGLYEQYF.

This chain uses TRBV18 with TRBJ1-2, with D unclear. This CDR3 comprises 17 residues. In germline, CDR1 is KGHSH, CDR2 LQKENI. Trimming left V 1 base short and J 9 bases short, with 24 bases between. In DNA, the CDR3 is TGTGCCAGCTCACCACTGGAAGGTCGTTTTCTGCAAGCGAGCTACACCTTC. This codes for CASSPLEGRFLQASYTF. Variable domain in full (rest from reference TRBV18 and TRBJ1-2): NAGVMQNPRHLVRRRGQEARLRCSPMKGHSHVYWYRQLPEEGLKFMVYLQKENIIDESGMPKERFSAEFPKEGPSILRIQQVVRGDSAAYFCASSPLEGRFLQASYTFGSGTRLTVV.

CDR3 sequence reads: CASSHPGLAINEQFF. The CDR3 DNA follows: TGTGCCAGCAGCCACCCGGGACTAGCGATCAATGAGCAGTTCTTC. V and J are TRBV7-9 and TRBJ2-1; 10 bases align to TRBD2. The V and J ends lost 5 bases and 6 bases, in that order; junction bases with no gene match: 7. There are 15 residues in the CDR3. The germline V gene encodes CDR1 SEHNR and CDR2 FQNEAQ (reference sequence).

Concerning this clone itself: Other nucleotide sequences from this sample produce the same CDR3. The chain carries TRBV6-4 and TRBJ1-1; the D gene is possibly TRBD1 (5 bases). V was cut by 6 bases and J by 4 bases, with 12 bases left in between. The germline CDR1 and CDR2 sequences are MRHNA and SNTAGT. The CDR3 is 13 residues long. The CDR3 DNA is TGTGCCAGCAGCGCGGGGCAAGCCACTGAAGCTTTCTTT. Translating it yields CASSAGQATEAFF.